This TCR beta chain originates from a study of memory CD4+ T cells and cytomegalovirus serostatus. Study-wide results and limits: Median bootstrapped AUC for CMV status was roughly 0.95 originally, approximately 0.9 US-trained.

Method: immunoSEQ multiplex PCR; TCRdb's copy keeps in-frame clones and lacks some. Of about 59,000 clones in the sample, roughly three quarters were seen once. The sort gate was single viable CD3+CD4+CD8-CD45RO+ cells for memory CD4+ T cells. Trimming cost V 5 bases and J 5 bases, with 24 bases left between them. Germline CDR1 reads SGHTA; CDR2 reads FQGNSA. The CDR3 runs to 17 residues. As for this clone: Its matching antigen is unknown.

The chain links TRBV7-2 to TRBJ1-2; possible D gene TRBD1, 5 bases. Sample: memory CD4+ T cells from blood. The source is an adult in good health and CMV-seronegative. The CDR3 here is CASSESGTQQRVYGYTF. In DNA, the CDR3 is TGTGCCAGCAGCGAGTCCGGGACTCAACAAAGAGTTTATGGCTACACCTTC.